Following are 30 T cell receptor beta chains from one sample sequenced in a study of blood T cell repertoires in COVID-19. TCRdb keeps only in-frame clones here, not all; method: immunoSEQ multiplex PCR. The sample carries approximately 50,000 clones, around nine tenths recorded once. The sequencing sample was made of peripheral blood. These receptors originate from a man aged 50 or older with active COVID-19.

For the CDR3, the DNA is TGCAGTGCTAGGACAGTACCGGCGGAGTTCTTC. It translates to CSARTVPAEFF. The rearrangement uses TRBV20-1 and TRBJ2-1; D perhaps matches TRBD1 (5 bases). Trimming stripped 3 bases from V and 14 bases from J, with 14 bases between. CDR1 and CDR2 (germline): DFQATT, SNEGSKA (reference sequence). The CDR3 contains 11 residues.

This chain connects TRBV29-1 to TRBJ1-1, with no clear D. Germline assignment: CDR1 SQVTM and CDR2 ANQGSEA. This CDR3 is built from 12 residues. V was shortened by 4 bases and J by 10 bases, with 16 bases between the two germline ends. Written as DNA, the CDR3 is TGCAGCGTTGGGGAGGAGGGCTTTGGAGCTTTCTTT. This gives the protein CSVGEEGFGAFF.

The J gene is TRBJ1-1, the V gene TRBV5-1; 7 positions match TRBD1. V was pared by 1 base and J by 2 bases, with 8 bases of the junction left unmatched. The germline V gene has CDR1 SGHRS and CDR2 YFSETQ. CDR3 length: 16 amino acids. DNA of the CDR3: TGCGCCAGCAGCTTGACATGGACAGGTAGCAACACTGAAGCTTTCTTT. This codes for CASSLTWTGSNTEAFF. Complete variable domain (other parts from reference TRBV5-1 and TRBJ1-1): KAGVTQTPRYLIKTRGQQVTLSCSPISGHRSVSWYQQTPGQGLQFLFEYFSETQRNKGNFPGRFSGRQFSNSRSEMNVSTLELGDSALYLCASSLTWTGSNTEAFFGQGTRLTVV.

This clone was detected only a few times. The chain combines TRBV5-6 with TRBJ2-1, with TRBD2 matching over 7 bases. This CDR3 has 15 residues. Looked up from germline, CDR1 is SGHDT and CDR2 is YYEEEE. After removal of 2 bases from V and 6 bases from J, the junction contained 8 bases not matched to a gene. The CDR3 region has the DNA TGTGCCAGCAGCTTTGGTAGGTGGGGGGGCAATGAGCAGTTCTTC. This gives the protein CASSFGRWGGNEQFF.

The chain carries TRBV6-2 or TRBV6-3 and TRBJ2-7; D call uncertain. Germline CDR1 is MNHEY and CDR2 is SVGEGT. Trimming pared 4 bases from V and 2 bases from J, leaving 12 bases between. This CDR3 has 14 residues. The CDR3 DNA is TGTGCCAGCAGTTCCTCTGGCATTACCTACGAGCAGTACTTC. As protein: CASSSSGITYEQYF.

The chain recombines TRBV19 with TRBJ2-7, with D unclear. This CDR3 contains 15 residues. The V end lost 3 bases, the J end lost 3 bases, and 15 bases lay between the germline ends. Per the germline V gene, CDR1 is LNHDA and CDR2 is SQIVND (reference sequence). This CDR3 is CASSMQPILSYEQYF. CDR3 sequence (DNA): TGTGCCAGTAGTATGCAACCCATTTTGAGCTACGAGCAGTACTTC.

The gene calls are TRBV18 and TRBJ2-3, with 14 bases that match TRBD2. This CDR3 region has 17 residues. The V gene end was trimmed by 2 bases and the J gene end by 3 bases; junction bases not matched to a gene: 4. The germline V gene encodes CDR1 KGHSH and CDR2 LQKENI. CDR3 bases: TGTGCCAGCTCACCAGGGACTAGCGGGAGAGTTACAGATACGCAGTATTTT. It specifies CASSPGTSGRVTDTQYF.

In this sample, this clone turned up a few times. This rearrangement joins TRBV6-2 or TRBV6-3 to TRBJ2-7, with TRBD2 matching over 9 bases. Unmatched junction bases numbered 15, after V lost 6 bases and J lost 6 bases. The CDR3 extends over 16 amino acids. CDR1 MNHEY and CDR2 SVGEGT come from the germline V gene. The CDR3 nucleotides are TGTGCCAGCAGCCTCGGCGGGGTAGCGGGGGCCGGCGAGCAGTACTTC. It specifies CASSLGGVAGAGEQYF.

V usage is TRBV27 and J usage is TRBJ2-7; no clear D gene. There are 14 residues in the CDR3. Trimming stripped 5 bases from V and 2 bases from J, with 13 bases between. Germline V gene sequence: CDR1 MNHEY, CDR2 SMNVEV (reference sequence). CDR3 sequence (DNA): TGTGCCAGCAGTCCCTTGCGGAGCCCCTACGAGCAGTACTTC. Residues: CASSPLRSPYEQYF.

The V call is TRBV6-2 or TRBV6-3, the J call TRBJ1-5; TRBD1 agrees at 7 bases. Germline V gene data show CDR1 as MNHEY and CDR2 as SVGEGT. CDR3 size: 16 residues. V shed 5 bases, J shed 6 bases, and the junction held 13 bases outside the gene matches. DNA for the CDR3: TGTGCCAGCAGTAAACTTTACCCGGGACAGATTCAGCCCCAGCATTTT. It encodes CASSKLYPGQIQPQHF.

This clone was seen only once. This chain joins TRBV7-3 and TRBJ2-5; 12 bases are a match to TRBD2. V was pared by 4 bases and J by 4 bases, with 7 bases of the junction left unmatched. From germline, CDR1 is SGHTA and CDR2 FQGTGA. This CDR3 contains 16 residues. For the CDR3, the DNA is TGTGCCAGCAGCTCTAGCGGGGGGGCCGTAGGAGAGACCCAGTACTTC. It translates to CASSSSGGAVGETQYF.

The chain couples TRBV4-2 to TRBJ1-2, with TRBD1 as a possible D gene (6 bases). The CDR3 runs to 16 residues. Trimming left V 4 bases short and J 0 bases short, with 15 bases between. Germline CDR1 LGHNA, CDR2 YNFKEQ. The CDR3 bases are TGTGCCAGCAGCCGCACAGGGACGGAGGCTAACTATGGCTACACCTTC. Amino acid sequence: CASSRTGTEANYGYTF.

The chain has TRBV6-5 and TRBJ1-2; 9 bases align to TRBD1. The CDR3 is made up of 15 amino acids. Germline-derived CDR1 and CDR2 are MNHEY and SVGAGI. In DNA, the CDR3 is TGTGCTACCCGAGGGGGACAGGGCCGTAACTATGGCTACACCTTC. Protein: CATRGGQGRNYGYTF.

The chain has TRBV4-1 and TRBJ2-5; 7 bases align to TRBD1. This CDR3 has 13 amino acids. The ends lost 4 bases at V and 5 bases at J; junction bases unmatched: 4. Per germline, CDR1 MGHRA and CDR2 YSYEKL. The CDR3, as DNA: TGCGCCAGCAGCCTCGGGACAGTCGAGACCCAGTACTTC. It encodes CASSLGTVETQYF.

This chain joins TRBV6-1 and TRBJ1-1, with unresolved D. The germline CDR1 and CDR2 sequences are MNHNS and SASEGT. Deletions cut 2 bases from V and 0 bases from J, with 10 bases between. The CDR3 totals 15 residues. Here the CDR3 reads CASSETVPVNTEAFF. Written as DNA, the CDR3 is TGTGCCAGCAGTGAAACGGTTCCGGTGAACACTGAAGCTTTCTTT.

Here the CDR3 reads CASSNQGNQPQHF. The CDR3 DNA reads TGTGCCAGCAGCAACCAGGGAAATCAGCCCCAGCATTTT. The gene calls are TRBV6-6 and TRBJ1-5; possibly TRBD1 for D (5 bases). Germline V lookup: CDR1 MNHNY, CDR2 SVGAGI (reference sequence). V gave up 6 bases and J gave up 4 bases, with 10 bases separating them. The CDR3 length is 13 residues.

V is TRBV27 and J is TRBJ2-2; the D gene is possibly TRBD1 (6 bases). This CDR3 region has 15 residues. Germline V gene data show CDR1 as MNHEY and CDR2 as SMNVEV (reference sequence). V lost 4 bases to trimming and J lost 2 bases, with 11 bases between them. As DNA, the CDR3 is TGTGCCAGCAGTTCACTGGGGGCTAACACCGGGGAGCTGTTTTTT. This translates into CASSSLGANTGELFF.

V usage is TRBV14 and J usage is TRBJ2-1; 10 bases agree with TRBD2. Germline lookup yields CDR1 SGHDN and CDR2 FVKESK. J lost 5 bases, V lost 0 bases, and 13 bases had no gene match. This CDR3 comprises 19 residues. The CDR3 is CASSQDERVPSGGHNEQFF. CDR3 bases: TGTGCCAGCAGCCAAGATGAACGGGTGCCTAGCGGGGGCCACAATGAGCAGTTCTTC.

The chain employs TRBV5-5 and TRBJ1-3; D ambiguous. CDR1 is SGHKS and CDR2 is YYEKEE in the germline V gene (reference sequence). The V end was cut by 0 bases, the J end by 2 bases, with 15 bases between. This CDR3 is built from 17 residues. The CDR3 region is CASSLEYNSFPGNTIYF. The CDR3 nucleotides are TGTGCCAGCAGCTTGGAGTATAACAGCTTCCCTGGAAACACCATATATTTT.

The J gene is TRBJ2-1, the V gene TRBV5-1; D not certain. The CDR3 sequence is 13 residues long. Trimming cost V 0 bases and J 4 bases, with 5 bases left between them. The germline V gene has CDR1 SGHRS and CDR2 YFSETQ. CDR3 in DNA: TGCGCCAGCAGCTTGGACAGATACAATGAGCAGTTCTTC. This gives the protein CASSLDRYNEQFF.

The chain employs TRBV19 and TRBJ2-7, with 13 bases identical to TRBD2. Germline V gene sequence: CDR1 LNHDA, CDR2 SQIVND (reference sequence). This CDR3 spans 16 amino acids. V was pared by 5 bases and J by 1 base, with 5 bases of the junction left unmatched. The CDR3 is CASSRGLAGDSYEQYF. The CDR3 DNA reads as TGTGCCAGTAGTCGAGGACTAGCGGGAGATTCCTACGAGCAGTACTTC. Filled out from reference TRBV19 and TRBJ2-7, the complete variable domain reads DGGITQSPKYLFRKEGQNVTLSCEQNLNHDAMYWYRQDPGQGLRLIYYSQIVNDFQKGDIAEGYSVSREKKESFPLTVTSAQKNPTAFYLCASSRGLAGDSYEQYFGPGTRLTVT.

This rearrangement joins TRBV7-2 to TRBJ1-6; D is possibly TRBD1 (5 bases). From germline, CDR1 is SGHTA and CDR2 FQGNSA. This CDR3 contains 17 residues. V shed 5 bases and J shed 2 bases, with 16 bases lying between them. In nucleotides, the CDR3 is TGTGCCAGCAGCCCGCAGCGGGGGGGAGCCTATAATTCACCCCTCCACTTT. It specifies CASSPQRGGAYNSPLHF. The complete variable domain, with remaining parts taken from reference TRBV7-2 and TRBJ1-6, reads GAGVSQSPSNKVTEKGKDVELRCDPISGHTALYWYRQSLGQGLEFLIYFQGNSAPDKSGLPSDRFSAERTGGSVSTLTIQRTQQEDSAVYLCASSPQRGGAYNSPLHFGNGTRLTVT.

This clone was counted between two and nine times. V is TRBV5-4 and J is TRBJ1-6, with 8 bases lining up with TRBD1. Germline CDR1 SGHNT, CDR2 YYREEE (reference sequence). Germline trimming cut 0 bases from V and 8 bases from J; bases unmatched to any gene: 4. The CDR3 consists of 15 residues. The CDR3 DNA sequence: TGTGCCAGCAGCTTGGGGGGACAGGTGGATTCACCCCTCCACTTT. It codes for CASSLGGQVDSPLHF.

V and J are TRBV7-2 and TRBJ2-4, with 7 positions matching TRBD1. The CDR3 contains 13 residues. Germline CDR1 is SGHTA and CDR2 is FQGNSA. J was trimmed by 5 bases and V by 6 bases; bases with no gene match: 4. The CDR3 nucleotides read TGTGCCAGCAGTCGTGGGACAGAAAACATTCAGTACTTC. It is translated as CASSRGTENIQYF.

V and J are TRBV6-5 and TRBJ1-1, with D unclear. V shed 0 bases and J shed 0 bases, with 11 bases lying between them. The CDR3 is 16 amino acids. CDR1 and CDR2 (germline): MNHEY, SVGAGI. CDR3 residues: CASSYSITVMNTEAFF. The CDR3 DNA follows: TGTGCCAGCAGTTACTCGATAACAGTCATGAACACTGAAGCTTTCTTT.

The V and J genes are TRBV25-1 and TRBJ2-3, with D perhaps matching TRBD1 (6 bases). Trimming left V 5 bases short and J 8 bases short, with 11 bases between. The CDR3 is 12 amino acids. The germline V gene encodes CDR1 MGHDK and CDR2 SYGVNS. CDR3 amino acids: CASSSQGATQYF. The CDR3 nucleotides are TGTGCCAGCAGTTCACAGGGAGCTACGCAGTATTTT.

V and J are TRBV5-1 and TRBJ2-2; D perhaps matches TRBD1 (6 bases). Trimming cost V 4 bases and J 4 bases, with 14 bases left between them. The CDR3 loop spans 15 amino acids. Per the germline V gene, CDR1 is SGHRS and CDR2 is YFSETQ. The CDR3 nucleotides are TGCGCCAGCAGCCAACAGGGTGGGGTCACCGGGGAGCTGTTTTTT. It specifies CASSQQGGVTGELFF.

This clone was recorded only once. The chain links TRBV29-1 to TRBJ2-5, with 7 bases matching TRBD1. V shed 1 base and J 5 bases; nucleotides not matched to a gene: 13. CDR1 and CDR2 (germline): SQVTM, ANQGSEA. The CDR3 contains 16 residues. CDR3 sequence: CSVEGAGTGVWETQYF. In DNA, the CDR3 is TGCAGCGTTGAAGGTGCTGGAACAGGGGTATGGGAGACCCAGTACTTC.

V gene TRBV6-5 combines with J gene TRBJ2-2, with 7 bases fitting TRBD1. The CDR3 spans 12 residues. Germline lookup yields CDR1 MNHEY and CDR2 SVGAGI. The CDR3: CAGTDYTGELFF. The CDR3 DNA follows: TGTGCGGGGACAGATTACACCGGGGAGCTGTTTTTT.

V is TRBV7-3 and J is TRBJ2-7; no clear D. This CDR3 region has 14 residues. The V end was cut by 3 bases, the J end by 0 bases, with 9 bases between. Germline assignment: CDR1 SGHTA and CDR2 FQGTGA. CDR3 loop: CASSLRTVSYEQYF. The DNA of the CDR3 is TGTGCCAGCAGCTTGCGCACAGTCTCCTACGAGCAGTACTTC. Full variable domain (missing parts from reference TRBV7-3 and TRBJ2-7): GAGVSQTPSNKVTEKGKYVELRCDPISGHTALYWYRQSLGQGPEFLIYFQGTGAADDSGLPNDRFFAVRPEGSVSTLKIQRTERGDSAVYLCASSLRTVSYEQYFGPGTRLTVT.